This T cell receptor (beta chain) was captured in a study of T cell changes during pregnancy in multiple sclerosis. Germline CDR1 and CDR2: LNHNV and YYDKDF (reference sequence). V shed 0 bases and J 2 bases; nucleotides not matched to a gene: 4. There are 16 residues in the CDR3. This clone appeared a single time. Some clones are missing from TCRdb's copy, which holds only in-frame ones; the method was immunoSEQ multiplex PCR. This sample yields about 40,000 clones, of which less than 95% are seen a single time; more than 1.5% belongs to the top ten. The sequencing here drew on peripheral blood, taken in the third trimester of pregnancy. This TCR was recovered from a female donor with multiple sclerosis, enrolled in a pregnancy study. This sequence joins TRBV15 and TRBJ2-7; 10 nucleotides match TRBD2. This CDR3 is CATSRDRTSGAYEQYF. In nucleotides, the CDR3 is TGTGCCACCAGCAGAGATCGGACTAGCGGCGCCTACGAGCAGTACTTC.